The present T cell receptor (beta chain) was sequenced within a study of identical twins. This clonotype was seen many times. Its target is unknown. A template switching step contributed a universal primer site, while unique molecular identifiers were present in the cDNA. TCRdb re-called the 5' RACE reads with MiXCR, one entry per CDR3 protein. This sample has approximately 680,000 distinct CDR3 sequences, with around 7.5% found just once. General observations from the study: Among beta out-of-frame sequences, excess sharing between twins appeared weaker. There was an excess of low generation probability in the out-of-frame alpha sequences that twins shared. Models came in too low on out-of-frame TCR alpha sharing in monozygotic twins.

The CDR3 sequence is 18 residues long. V dropped 6 bases and J dropped 2; count of bases not matched to a gene: 12. These data also featured in a second study, about yellow fever vaccine responses in identical twins.

The TCR comes from a woman aged 18-30 years in good health. The chain combines TRBV12-3 or TRBV12-4 with TRBJ1-4; 10 bases line up with TRBD1. Sequencing was done on a sample of PBMCs. CDR3 bases: TGTGCCAGCAGACGCGGACAGGGGGAAGGGGCCACTAATGAAAAACTGTTTTTT. Its translation is CASRRGQGEGATNEKLFF.